Listed below are T cell receptor beta chains from one sample, sequenced in a study of cytomegalovirus exposure and HLA in healthy donors. Only in-frame clones appear in the TCRdb table, and some are missing; sequencing was by immunoSEQ multiplex PCR. The sample includes 100,000 to 150,000 clones, roughly 74% seen only once; the top ten take less than 5%. The specimen sequenced was PBMCs. Source of these receptors: a woman in her 50s in good health and CMV-seropositive. Each CDR3 is given with its conserved first and last residue. A D gene is named only where the DNA matches it firmly. The size field is filled for only some rows; it gives once, few, many or a size class.

- | TRBJ2-7 | TRBV5-1 | - | CASSLGGTTNSYEQYF | TGCGCCAGCAGCTTGGGAGGAACCACAAACTCCTACGAGCAGTACTTC
- | TRBJ2-5 | TRBV30 | few | CAWSRVGGTQYF | TGTGCCTGGAGCCGGGTGGGGGGGACCCAGTACTTC
- | TRBJ1-2 | TRBV9 | - | CASSVGGTIYGYTF | TGTGCCAGCAGCGTAGGCGGGACCATCTATGGCTACACCTTC
- | TRBJ1-2 | TRBV7-2 | - | CASSLARRRPVGGYTF | TGTGCCAGCAGCTTAGCAAGGAGGCGGCCGGTGGGTGGCTACACCTTC
TRBD2 | TRBJ2-3 | TRBV7-3 | - | CASSLAGGTDTQYF | TGTGCCAGCAGCTTAGCGGGGGGCACAGATACGCAGTATTTT
- | TRBJ2-2 | TRBV11-3 | - | CASSFNRFTGELFF | TGTGCCAGCAGCTTCAACAGATTCACCGGGGAGCTGTTTTTT
- | TRBJ1-3 | TRBV6-4 | - | CASSYRPSGNTIYF | TGTGCCAGCAGTTACCGCCCCTCGGGTAACACCATATATTTT
TRBD1 | TRBJ2-7 | TRBV11-2 | - | CASSLDRDSSYEQYF | TGTGCCAGCAGCTTGGACAGGGACAGCTCCTACGAGCAGTACTTC
TRBD1 | TRBJ1-2 | TRBV7-9 | - | CASSAYYRGLYTF | TGTGCCAGCAGCGCCTATTACAGGGGCCTCTACACCTTC
TRBD2 | TRBJ2-5 | TRBV2 | - | CASSEAYGGGAETQYF | TGTGCCAGCAGTGAGGCGTATGGCGGGGGGGCGGAGACCCAGTACTTC
TRBD2 | TRBJ2-3 | TRBV7-8 | - | CASSLARIRGERTDTQYF | TGTGCCAGCAGCTTAGCGCGTATCCGGGGGGAGCGCACAGATACGCAGTATTTT
TRBD1 | TRBJ2-2 | TRBV5-4 | once | CASSRDRNTGELFF | TGTGCCAGTAGCCGGGACAGGAACACCGGGGAGCTGTTTTTT
- | TRBJ2-2 | TRBV9 | - | CASSDQGLISGELFF | TGTGCCAGCAGCGATCAGGGTCTAATCTCCGGGGAGCTGTTTTTT
- | TRBJ1-4 | TRBV10-3 | - | CAISKTESHEKLFF | TGTGCCATCAGTAAGACAGAGAGTCATGAAAAACTGTTTTTT
TRBD2 | TRBJ2-1 | TRBV10-1 | - | CASARTGPGTSGGALFFEQFF | TGCGCCAGCGCAAGGACAGGGCCCGGGACTAGCGGGGGGGCATTGTTTTTTGAGCAGTTCTTC
TRBD2 | TRBJ2-1 | TRBV4-1 | - | CASRETSGGSYNEQFF | TGCGCCAGCAGGGAGACTAGCGGGGGGTCCTACAATGAGCAGTTCTTC
TRBD2 | TRBJ2-3 | TRBV5-1 | - | CASSPTSGGDTQYF | TGCGCCAGCTCACCTACTAGCGGGGGAGATACGCAGTATTTT
TRBD1 | TRBJ1-6 | TRBV6-6 | once | CASTPGTGNSPLHF | TGTGCCAGCACGCCCGGGACAGGGAATTCACCCCTCCACTTT
TRBD2 | TRBJ2-7 | TRBV5-4 | few | CASSLPGLAGPEQYF | TGTGCCAGCAGCTTGCCCGGACTAGCGGGGCCCGAGCAGTACTTC
TRBD1 | TRBJ1-6 | TRBV2 | once | CASRRTGVRGSYNSPLHF | TGTGCCAGCAGGAGGACAGGGGTCAGGGGCTCCTATAATTCACCCCTCCACTTT
- | TRBJ2-5 | TRBV9 | - | CASSVGLAETQYF | TGTGCCAGCAGCGTAGGGCTAGCGGAGACCCAGTACTTC
- | TRBJ1-4 | TRBV5-1 | few | CASSSPSTGRQREKLFF | TGCGCCAGCAGCTCTCCGTCCACAGGTCGCCAACGGGAAAAACTGTTTTTT
TRBD1 | TRBJ2-7 | TRBV6-6 | - | CASTSQGTGPYEQYF | TGTGCCAGCACAAGCCAGGGGACAGGACCCTACGAGCAGTACTTC
TRBD1 | TRBJ2-2 | TRBV11-3 | once | CASSSRGQGNGELFF | TGTGCCAGCAGCTCCCGGGGACAGGGGAACGGGGAGCTGTTTTTT
- | TRBJ2-3 | TRBV5-6 | - | CASSDLRGPPDTQYF | TGTGCCAGCAGCGATCTCAGGGGCCCCCCAGATACGCAGTATTTT
- | TRBJ1-6 | TRBV6-5 | - | CASSYQPRGLPLHF | TGTGCCAGCAGTTACCAGCCCCGGGGTTTACCCCTCCACTTT
- | TRBJ2-7 | TRBV7-2 | - | CASSYLGPLSEQYF | TGTGCCAGCAGCTATCTGGGGCCCCTCTCCGAGCAGTACTTC
- | TRBJ2-7 | TRBV7-2 | few | CASSLASSYEQYF | TGTGCCAGCAGCTTGGCTAGCTCCTACGAGCAGTACTTC
- | TRBJ1-6 | TRBV5-1 | once | CASSFTPGLSPLHF | TGCGCCAGCAGCTTTACCCCAGGCCTTTCACCCCTCCACTTT
- | TRBJ2-7 | TRBV7-8 | - | CASSSLESEQYF | TGTGCCAGCAGCTCCCTTGAGTCCGAGCAGTACTTC
- | TRBJ1-4 | TRBV2 | - | CATQPWSEKLFF | TGTGCCACCCAACCTTGGAGTGAAAAACTGTTTTTT
TRBD2 | TRBJ2-1 | TRBV5-4 | - | CASSFRLADNEQFF | TGTGCCAGCAGCTTTAGGCTAGCGGATAATGAGCAGTTCTTC
- | TRBJ1-2 | TRBV7-6 | - | CASSFAGEGYGYTF | TGTGCCAGCAGCTTCGCAGGGGAAGGGTATGGCTACACCTTC
TRBD2 | TRBJ2-2 | TRBV7-3 | - | CASSLNPGGPGGELFF | TGTGCCAGCAGCTTAAACCCGGGGGGGCCTGGCGGGGAGCTGTTTTTT
TRBD1 | TRBJ1-5 | TRBV11-2 | - | CASSRIQGARGQPQHF | TGTGCCAGCAGCCGAATTCAGGGGGCGCGCGGTCAGCCCCAGCATTTT
- | TRBJ1-3 | TRBV5-1 | - | CASSSQGGTRGNTIYF | TGCGCCAGCAGCTCGCAGGGTGGCACGCGTGGAAACACCATATATTTT
- | TRBJ2-1 | TRBV7-9 | few | CASSYSYNEQFF | TGTGCCAGCAGCTATAGCTACAATGAGCAGTTCTTC
TRBD2 | TRBJ2-5 | TRBV7-2 | once | CASSFQRGPQETQYF | TGTGCCAGCAGCTTCCAGCGGGGACCGCAAGAGACCCAGTACTTC
TRBD2 | TRBJ2-3 | TRBV7-6 | - | CASSLGLAGTDTQYF | TGTGCCAGCAGCCTGGGACTAGCGGGCACAGATACGCAGTATTTT
- | TRBJ2-5 | TRBV7-8 | - | CASSSPDYPGETQYF | TGTGCCAGCAGCAGCCCCGATTATCCCGGGGAGACCCAGTACTTC
- | TRBJ1-5 | TRBV7-9 | - | CVTGGVNQPQHF | TGTGTCACCGGGGGGGTCAATCAGCCCCAGCATTTT
TRBD1 | TRBJ2-1 | TRBV18 | - | CASSPRSGTGINEQFF | TGTGCCAGCTCACCACGGTCCGGGACAGGGATCAATGAGCAGTTCTTC
TRBD1 | TRBJ1-1 | TRBV7-2 | - | CASSSGGTGGMVAFF | TGTGCCAGCAGCTCGGGTGGGACAGGGGGGATGGTAGCTTTCTTT
- | TRBJ1-3 | TRBV2 | - | CASSLQNSGNTIYF | TGTGCCAGCAGTCTACAGAACTCTGGAAACACCATATATTTT
- | TRBJ2-3 | TRBV20-1 | - | CSAFFLDTQYF | TGCAGTGCTTTCTTTCTCGATACGCAGTATTTT
- | TRBJ1-5 | TRBV10-3 | - | CAISPGQWDQPQHF | TGTGCCATCAGCCCAGGTCAGTGGGATCAGCCCCAGCATTTT
- | TRBJ1-6 | TRBV7-9 | - | CASSTGDGRLNSPLHF | TGTGCCAGCAGCACGGGGGACGGACGACTTAATTCACCCCTCCACTTT
TRBD1 | TRBJ1-4 | TRBV13 | - | CASSPRDRDPKLFF | TGTGCCAGCAGCCCCCGGGACAGGGATCCAAAACTGTTTTTT
TRBD2 | TRBJ2-2 | TRBV5-1 | - | CASTGTSGANTGELFF | TGCGCCAGCACCGGGACTAGCGGGGCGAACACCGGGGAGCTGTTTTTT
TRBD1 | TRBJ2-1 | TRBV7-8 | few | CASSLNYRGSSYNEQFF | TGTGCCAGCAGCTTAAACTACAGGGGGTCGTCCTACAATGAGCAGTTCTTC
- | TRBJ1-2 | TRBV11-2 | - | CASSLGQGTYGYTF | TGTGCCAGCAGCTTAGGGCAGGGAACCTATGGCTACACCTTC
TRBD1 | TRBJ2-2 | TRBV11-3 | - | CASSAGGMGTGELFF | TGTGCCAGCAGCGCAGGGGGTATGGGCACCGGGGAGCTGTTTTTT
- | TRBJ2-5 | TRBV30 | once | CAWSPLEETQYF | TGTGCCTGGAGTCCTTTGGAGGAGACCCAGTACTTC